A single sample gave rise to the 26 T cell receptor beta chains below, sequenced in a study of T cells in localized non-small cell lung cancer. The repertoire was sequenced with immunoSEQ multiplex PCR; TCRdb's copy has only in-frame clones and lacks some. This table holds roughly 30,000 clones, approximately 90% found once. The input for sequencing was peripheral blood, taken before any cancer treatment. The receptors were gathered from a woman aged 18-50 years with stage I lung adenocarcinoma.

This clone was counted only a few times. This chain connects TRBV2 to TRBJ1-5; maybe TRBD1 (5 bases). Germline loops: CDR1 SNHLY, CDR2 FYNNEI. The V end lost 6 bases, the J end lost 1 base, and 7 bases lay between the germline ends. The CDR3 loop spans 13 amino acids. The CDR3 loop is CASRQVSNQPQHF. In DNA, the CDR3 is TGTGCCAGCAGACAGGTGAGCAATCAGCCCCAGCATTTT.

The CDR3 reads CASSLTGSYEQYF. The CDR3 DNA follows: TGTGCCAGCAGCTTGACAGGGTCCTACGAGCAGTACTTC. This chain links TRBV5-6 with TRBJ2-7; weak D call: TRBD1 (6 bases). Trimming cost V 1 base and J 1 base, with 6 bases left between them. The germline V gene has CDR1 SGHDT and CDR2 YYEEEE. This CDR3 comprises 13 residues.

The rearrangement uses TRBV6-5 and TRBJ1-3, with 9 bases matching TRBD1. J lost 0 bases, V lost 0 bases, and 0 bases had no gene match. The V gene's germline CDR1 is MNHEY and CDR2 SVGAGI. The CDR3 has 16 amino acids. The CDR3, as DNA: TGTGCCAGCAGTTACTCGGGACAGGGCTCTGGAAACACCATATATTTT. Protein product: CASSYSGQGSGNTIYF.

The chain combines TRBV4-3 with TRBJ1-5; D perhaps matches TRBD1 (6 bases). The CDR3 consists of 13 residues. V was shortened by 2 bases and J by 7 bases, with 9 bases between the two germline ends. Germline V gene data show CDR1 as LGHNA and CDR2 as YSLEER. The CDR3 here is CASSQSRGQPQHF. The CDR3, as DNA: TGCGCCAGCAGCCAATCCAGGGGCCAGCCCCAGCATTTT.

The chain joins TRBV5-6 to TRBJ2-5; perhaps TRBD2 as D (5 bases). The germline V gene encodes CDR1 SGHDT and CDR2 YYEEEE. Deletions cut 7 bases from V and 4 bases from J, with 17 bases between. The CDR3 consists of 14 residues. CDR3 amino acids: CASFPMGALETQYF. The DNA of the CDR3 is TGTGCCAGCTTCCCTATGGGAGCGCTAGAGACCCAGTACTTC.

V and J are TRBV28 and TRBJ2-7; D might be TRBD1 (6 bases). Germline V CDR1 and CDR2: MDHEN, SYDVKM. This CDR3 has 14 residues. The V end was cut by 3 bases, the J end by 3 bases, with 12 bases between. CDR3: CASSLRQGYYEQYF. DNA for the CDR3: TGTGCCAGCAGTTTGCGTCAGGGGTACTACGAGCAGTACTTC.

This chain uses TRBV27 with TRBJ1-2, with unresolved D. Germline values: CDR1 MNHEY, CDR2 SMNVEV (reference sequence). This CDR3 contains 12 residues. Trimming took off 6 bases at V and 2 bases at J, with 7 bases between the two ends. DNA of the CDR3: TGTGCCAGCAGAACAGTGAACTATGGCTACACCTTC. Residues: CASRTVNYGYTF.

The chain carries TRBV7-2 and TRBJ2-5, with D maybe TRBD2 (6 bases). CDR3 size: 14 residues. Germline loops: CDR1 SGHTA, CDR2 FQGNSA. The ends were cut back, 6 bases at V and 7 bases at J, with 18 bases in the middle. The CDR3 coding sequence is TGTGCCAGCAGGGGGGGAGACTGGGGTGGGACCCAGTACTTC. This gives the protein CASRGGDWGGTQYF.

This chain joins TRBV6-5 and TRBJ1-3; TRBD1 is a possible D gene (6 bases). Germline values: CDR1 MNHEY, CDR2 SVGAGI. This CDR3 is built from 16 residues. V shed 0 bases and J shed 4 bases, with 13 bases lying between them. In DNA, the CDR3 is TGTGCCAGCAGTTACTCAGTGAAACAGGGAGGAAACACCATATATTTT. The encoded protein is CASSYSVKQGGNTIYF.

The rearrangement links TRBV10-1 to TRBJ1-2; D unclear. Germline CDR1 WNHNN, CDR2 SYGVQD (reference sequence). The CDR3 contains 13 residues. V lost 3 bases, J lost 0 bases, and 5 bases lay in between. The chain's CDR3 is CASSDRTNYGYTF. CDR3 bases: TGCGCCAGCAGTGACAGGACTAACTATGGCTACACCTTC.

This clone came up a few times. This chain links TRBV19 with TRBJ2-7; either TRBD1 or TRBD2 may fit D (6 bases each). The V end lost 5 bases, the J end lost 1 base, and 12 bases lay between the germline ends. CDR1 and CDR2 (germline): LNHDA, SQIVND (reference sequence). The CDR3 contains 14 residues. In DNA form, the CDR3 reads TGTGCCAGTAGTTCAGGAGGGGGGTCCTACGAGCAGTACTTC. As protein: CASSSGGGSYEQYF.

About this clone: A read error may account for a junction end that differs from germline. This sequence joins TRBV4-1 and TRBJ2-7, with TRBD1 matching over 7 bases. Germline V gene sequence: CDR1 MGHRA, CDR2 YSYEKL. The CDR3 consists of 16 residues. CDR3 loop: CASSQKETGLSHEQYF. The CDR3, as DNA: TGCGCCAGCAGCCAAAAAGAGACAGGGCTCTCCCACGAGCAGTACTTC.

V gene TRBV30 combines with J gene TRBJ1-1; D unclear. The V gene lost 3 bases and the J gene lost 1 base, with 3 bases spanning the gap. The CDR3 is 11 amino acids. The germline CDR1 and CDR2 sequences are GTSNPN and SVGIG (reference sequence). In nucleotides, the CDR3 is TGTGCCTGGAGGAGGAACACTGAAGCTTTCTTT. Protein sequence: CAWRRNTEAFF.

This sequence joins TRBV6-1 and TRBJ1-5, with D perhaps TRBD1 (5 bases). The CDR3 is made up of 13 amino acids. Germline loops: CDR1 MNHNS, CDR2 SASEGT. V lost 1 base to trimming and J lost 4 bases, with 5 bases between them. The CDR3 bases are TGTGCCAGCAGTGAAGAGGGGAATCAGCCCCAGCATTTT. Amino acid sequence: CASSEEGNQPQHF.

This clone was detected once. This chain uses TRBV6-1 with TRBJ2-1; no definite D call. Germline V gene lookup returns CDR1 MNHNS and CDR2 SASEGT. V was trimmed by 2 bases and J by 5 bases, leaving 4 bases between them. The CDR3 consists of 12 residues. CDR3 DNA sequence: TGTGCCAGCAGTGAAACGGACAATGAGCAGTTCTTC. The encoded protein is CASSETDNEQFF.

This clone was counted a single time. The chain employs TRBV7-9 and TRBJ2-5; 15 bases align to TRBD2. TRBJ2-7 matches the DNA end more closely, so the J call is doubtful. This CDR3 comprises 17 residues. Germline V gene data show CDR1 as SEHNR and CDR2 as FQNEAQ (reference sequence). DNA of the CDR3: TGTGCCAGCGATTCCGGGACTAGCGGGGGGAGCTCCTACGAGCAGTACTTC. Translated: CASDSGTSGGSSYEQYF.

This rearrangement joins TRBV5-1 to TRBJ2-5, with TRBD2 identical over 11 bases. The CDR3 length is 15 residues. Looked up from germline, CDR1 is SGHRS and CDR2 is YFSETQ. J gave up 3 bases and V 3 bases, and 4 bases lay outside the gene matches. The CDR3 region has the DNA TGCGCCAGCAGCTCCGGGACTAGCGGAGAAGAGACCCAGTACTTC. This gives the protein CASSSGTSGEETQYF.

The chain has TRBV19 and TRBJ2-1, with D possibly being TRBD2 (6 bases). V was cut by 4 bases and J by 6 bases, with 16 bases left in between. Germline V gives CDR1 LNHDA, CDR2 SQIVND (reference sequence). The CDR3 runs to 15 residues. CDR3 DNA sequence: TGTGCCAGTAGTAGGGGGGATTCTCCCTCCAATGAGCAGTTCTTC. It translates to CASSRGDSPSNEQFF. The entire variable domain, with the rest obtained from reference TRBV19 and TRBJ2-1, is as follows: DGGITQSPKYLFRKEGQNVTLSCEQNLNHDAMYWYRQDPGQGLRLIYYSQIVNDFQKGDIAEGYSVSREKKESFPLTVTSAQKNPTAFYLCASSRGDSPSNEQFFGPGTRLTVL.

J is TRBJ2-7 and V is TRBV19; 7 nucleotides match TRBD1. The V and J ends lost 6 bases and 0 bases, in that order; junction bases with no gene match: 2. This CDR3 is built from 13 residues. Germline V gene data show CDR1 as LNHDA and CDR2 as SQIVND (reference sequence). CDR3 in amino acids: CASRGQPSYEQYF. The DNA for the CDR3 is TGTGCCAGTAGGGGACAGCCCTCCTACGAGCAGTACTTC.

CDR3 nucleotide sequence: TGCGCCAGCAGCTTGGAAGTGAGGGAAAGGGGCTACGAGCAGTACTTC. Its translation: CASSLEVRERGYEQYF. This chain links TRBV5-1 with TRBJ2-7; D may be TRBD1 or TRBD2 (5 bases each). Germline loops: CDR1 SGHRS, CDR2 YFSETQ. V shed 0 bases and J shed 3 bases, with 16 bases lying between them. This CDR3 comprises 16 residues.

The rearrangement uses TRBV27 and TRBJ2-7; 8 bases match TRBD1. The CDR3 sequence is 12 residues long. Losses at the gene ends were 5 bases for V and 7 bases for J; bases not matched to a gene: 4. Germline V lookup: CDR1 MNHEY, CDR2 SMNVEV (reference sequence). CDR3 protein: CASSLTGEEQYF. The CDR3 nucleotides read TGTGCCAGCAGTCTGACAGGGGAGGAGCAGTACTTC.

The chain uses TRBV4-1 and TRBJ2-7; D perhaps matches TRBD1 (6 bases). The CDR3 runs 15 residues. Germline V gives CDR1 MGHRA, CDR2 YSYEKL. The V gene lost 0 bases and the J gene lost 2 bases, with 11 bases spanning the gap. The CDR3 sequence is CASSQEGAGAYEQYF. CDR3 bases: TGCGCCAGCAGCCAAGAAGGGGCAGGGGCCTACGAGCAGTACTTC.

The J gene is TRBJ1-2, the V gene TRBV7-9; TRBD1 aligns across 7 bases. This CDR3 region has 15 residues. V lost 5 bases to trimming and J lost 0 bases; unmatched junction nucleotides: 6. The germline gives CDR1 SEHNR, CDR2 FQNEAQ (reference sequence). In DNA form, the CDR3 reads TGTGCCAGCAGCCGGGGGGACAGTCCTAACTATGGCTACACCTTC. Amino acid sequence: CASSRGDSPNYGYTF. Looking up the rest from reference TRBV7-9 and TRBJ1-2 gives the full variable domain: DTGVSQNPRHKITKRGQNVTFRCDPISEHNRLYWYRQTLGQGPEFLTYFQNEAQLEKSRLLSDRFSAERPKGSFSTLEIQRTEQGDSAMYLCASSRGDSPNYGYTFGSGTRLTVV.

The CDR3 region is CASSFERANYGYTF. DNA for the CDR3: TGTGCCAGCAGTTTTGAGAGAGCGAACTATGGCTACACCTTC. The chain couples TRBV28 to TRBJ1-2; no firm D call. This CDR3 is built from 14 residues. Trimming shortened V by 3 bases and J by 2 bases, and 10 bases separated the two germline ends. The germline CDR1 and CDR2 sequences are MDHEN and SYDVKM.

The V call is TRBV5-1, the J call TRBJ1-3; D may be TRBD1 (6 bases). The CDR3 is made up of 16 amino acids. The V gene lost 4 bases and the J gene lost 0 bases, with 14 bases spanning the gap. Germline V CDR1 and CDR2: SGHRS, YFSETQ. CDR3 region: CASSLRGVDSGNTIYF. Here the CDR3 DNA reads TGCGCCAGCAGCCTAAGGGGGGTGGACTCTGGAAACACCATATATTTT.

The chain combines TRBV7-9 with TRBJ2-1; 9 nucleotides agree with TRBD2. CDR3 length equals 17 residues. Germline trimming cut 6 bases from V and 10 bases from J; bases unmatched to any gene: 19. Per germline, CDR1 SEHNR and CDR2 FQNEAQ (reference sequence). In DNA form, the CDR3 reads TGTGCCAGCAGTCCTAGGCCGGGACTAGCTAGAGAAAAGGAGCAGTTCTTC. It codes for CASSPRPGLAREKEQFF. The whole variable domain, filled in from reference TRBV7-9 and TRBJ2-1, reads DTGVSQNPRHKITKRGQNVTFRCDPISEHNRLYWYRQTLGQGPEFLTYFQNEAQLEKSRLLSDRFSAERPKGSFSTLEIQRTEQGDSAMYLCASSPRPGLAREKEQFFGPGTRLTVL.